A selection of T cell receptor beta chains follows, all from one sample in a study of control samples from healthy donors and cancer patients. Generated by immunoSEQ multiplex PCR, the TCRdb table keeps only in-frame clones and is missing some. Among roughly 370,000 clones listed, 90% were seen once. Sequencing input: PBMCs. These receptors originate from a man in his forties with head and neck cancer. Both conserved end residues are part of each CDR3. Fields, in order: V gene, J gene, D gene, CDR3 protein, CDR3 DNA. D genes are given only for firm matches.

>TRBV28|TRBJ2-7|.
CASSQPLGEQYF
TGTGCCAGCAGTCAGCCACTTGGGGAGCAGTACTTC
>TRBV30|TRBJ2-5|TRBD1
CAWSFTPGTGRETQYF
TGTGCCTGGAGTTTCACACCCGGGACAGGGAGGGAGACCCAGTACTTC
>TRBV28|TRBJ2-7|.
CASSFSLGHPSYEQYF
TGTGCCAGCAGTTTCTCCTTGGGACACCCCTCCTACGAGCAGTACTTC
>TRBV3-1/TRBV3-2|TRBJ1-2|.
CASSLRAALGYGYTF
TGTGCCAGCAGCCTCCGGGCGGCCCTAGGCTATGGCTACACCTTC
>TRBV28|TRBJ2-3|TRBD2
CASNFLGTSPDTQYF
TGTGCCAGCAACTTCCTTGGGACTAGTCCAGATACGCAGTATTTT
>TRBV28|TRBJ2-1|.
CASLTEVGNEQFF
TGTGCCAGCCTTACGGAGGTAGGCAATGAGCAGTTCTTC
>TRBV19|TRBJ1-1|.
CATRHRDNTEAFF
TGTGCCACCCGCCACAGGGATAACACTGAAGCTTTCTTT
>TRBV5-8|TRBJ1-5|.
CASGGQGPGQPQHF
TGTGCCTCCGGAGGGCAGGGCCCAGGTCAGCCCCAGCATTTT
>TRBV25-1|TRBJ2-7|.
CASSGFSGTAYEQYF
TGTGCCAGCAGTGGATTTTCCGGGACCGCCTACGAGCAGTACTTC
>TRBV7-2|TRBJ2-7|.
CASSHEWGSYEQYF
TGTGCCAGCAGCCACGAATGGGGCTCCTACGAGCAGTACTTC
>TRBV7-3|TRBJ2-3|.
CASSSGQPTSTDTQYF
TGTGCCAGCAGCTCCGGACAGCCCACTAGCACAGATACGCAGTATTTT
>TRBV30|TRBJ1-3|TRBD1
CAWSVWTGGGNTIYF
TGTGCCTGGAGTGTCTGGACAGGGGGTGGAAACACCATATATTTT